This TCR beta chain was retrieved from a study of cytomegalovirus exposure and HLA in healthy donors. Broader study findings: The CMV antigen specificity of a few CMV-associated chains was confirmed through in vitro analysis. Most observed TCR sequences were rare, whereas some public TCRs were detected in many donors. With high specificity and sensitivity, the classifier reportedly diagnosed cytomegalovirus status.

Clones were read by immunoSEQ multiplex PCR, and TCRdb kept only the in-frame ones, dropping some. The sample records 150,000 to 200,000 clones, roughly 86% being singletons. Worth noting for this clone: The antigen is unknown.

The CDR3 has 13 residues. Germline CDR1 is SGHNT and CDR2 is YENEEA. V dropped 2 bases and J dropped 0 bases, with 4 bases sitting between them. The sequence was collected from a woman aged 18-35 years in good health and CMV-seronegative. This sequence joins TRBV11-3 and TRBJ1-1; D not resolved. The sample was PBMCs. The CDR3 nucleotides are TGTGCCAGCAGCTTACACATGAACACTGAAGCTTTCTTT. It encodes CASSLHMNTEAFF.